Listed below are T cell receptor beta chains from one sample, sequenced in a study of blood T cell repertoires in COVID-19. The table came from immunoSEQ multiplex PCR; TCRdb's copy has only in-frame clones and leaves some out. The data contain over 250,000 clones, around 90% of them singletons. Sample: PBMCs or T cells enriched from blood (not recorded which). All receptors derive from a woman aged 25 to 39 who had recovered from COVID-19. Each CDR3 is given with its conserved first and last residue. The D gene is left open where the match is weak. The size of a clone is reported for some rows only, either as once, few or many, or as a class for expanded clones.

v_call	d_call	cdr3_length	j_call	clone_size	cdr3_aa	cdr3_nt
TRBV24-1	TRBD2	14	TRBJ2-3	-	CATTRGDPGDTQYF	TGTGCCACGACACGGGGGGATCCTGGGGATACGCAGTATTTT
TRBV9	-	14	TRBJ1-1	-	CASSVGPGDLGAFF	TGTGCCAGCAGCGTAGGACCGGGGGACTTGGGAGCTTTCTTT
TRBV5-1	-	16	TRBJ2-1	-	CASSLGGASLKAEQFF	TGCGCCAGCAGCTTGGGTGGGGCATCCCTTAAGGCTGAGCAGTTCTTC
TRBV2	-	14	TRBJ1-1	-	CASSEPQRVTEAFF	TGTGCCAGCAGTGAACCGCAGCGGGTCACTGAAGCTTTCTTT
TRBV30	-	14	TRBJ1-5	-	CAWSAGHSNQPQHF	TGTGCCTGGAGTGCGGGTCATAGCAATCAGCCCCAGCATTTT
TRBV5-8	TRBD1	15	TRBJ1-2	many	CASSLTGIGGYGYTF	TGTGCCAGCAGCCTGACAGGGATTGGAGGCTATGGCTACACCTTC
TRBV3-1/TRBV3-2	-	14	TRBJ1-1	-	CASSYLGANTEAFF	TGTGCCAGCAGCTATTTAGGGGCTAACACTGAAGCTTTCTTT
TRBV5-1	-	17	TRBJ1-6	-	CASSLTGLLSPDSPLHF	TGCGCCAGCAGCTTGACAGGGCTGCTGTCCCCTGATTCACCCCTCCACTTT
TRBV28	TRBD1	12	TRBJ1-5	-	CASSQGDQPQHF	TGTGCCAGCAGCCAGGGGGATCAGCCCCAGCATTTT
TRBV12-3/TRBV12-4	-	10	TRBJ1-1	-	CASRSLEAFF	TGTGCCAGCAGAAGCCTTGAAGCTTTCTTT
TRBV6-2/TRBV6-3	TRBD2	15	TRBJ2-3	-	CASSPSGGRPDTQYF	TGTGCCAGCAGCCCTAGCGGGGGGCGTCCAGATACGCAGTATTTT
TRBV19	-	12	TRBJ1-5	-	CASSGFDQPQHF	TGTGCCAGTAGTGGCTTCGATCAGCCCCAGCATTTT
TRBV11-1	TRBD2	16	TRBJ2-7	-	CASSLRISGRSCEQYF	TGTGCCAGCAGCTTAAGAATTAGCGGGAGGTCGTGCGAGCAGTACTTC
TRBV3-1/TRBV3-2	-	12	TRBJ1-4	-	CASSQGLVKLFF	TGTGCCAGCAGCCAAGGGCTCGTTAAACTGTTTTTT
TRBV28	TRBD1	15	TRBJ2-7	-	CASIGTGAHSYEQYF	TGTGCCAGCATCGGGACAGGGGCACACTCCTACGAGCAGTACTTC
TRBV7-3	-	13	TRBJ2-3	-	CASSSNMRDTQYF	TGTGCCAGCAGCTCCAATATGCGGGATACGCAGTATTTT
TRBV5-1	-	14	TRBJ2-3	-	CASSLGTSTDTQYF	TGCGCCAGCAGCTTGGGGACTAGCACAGATACGCAGTATTTT
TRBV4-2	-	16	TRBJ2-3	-	CASSQDPGEGADTQYF	TGTGCCAGCAGCCAAGATCCGGGAGAAGGGGCAGATACGCAGTATTTT
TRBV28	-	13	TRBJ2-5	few	CASSLAGTETQYF	TGTGCCAGCAGTTTAGCGGGTACGGAGACCCAGTACTTC
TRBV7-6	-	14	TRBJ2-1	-	CASSFGLNNNEQFF	TGTGCCAGCAGCTTCGGACTCAATAACAATGAGCAGTTCTTC
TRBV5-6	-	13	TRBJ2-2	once	CASSFWSSGELFF	TGTGCCAGCAGCTTCTGGTCCAGCGGGGAGCTGTTTTTT
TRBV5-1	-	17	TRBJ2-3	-	CASSLAAGLAYTDTQYF	TGCGCCAGCAGCTTGGCCGCGGGTCTAGCCTACACAGATACGCAGTATTTT
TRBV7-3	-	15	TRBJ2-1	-	CASSRDSSSYNEQFF	TGTGCCAGCAGCCGTGACAGTAGCTCCTACAATGAGCAGTTCTTC
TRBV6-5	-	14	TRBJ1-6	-	CASSPRGVNSPLHF	TGTGCCAGCAGTCCGCGGGGGGTTAATTCACCCCTCCACTTT
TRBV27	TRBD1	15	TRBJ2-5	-	CASSPFLTGIETQYF	TGTGCCAGCAGTCCATTTTTGACAGGGATAGAGACCCAGTACTTC
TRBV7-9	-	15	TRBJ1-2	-	CASSLGTGLNYGYTF	TGTGCCAGCAGCTTAGGTACAGGGCTGAACTATGGCTACACCTTC
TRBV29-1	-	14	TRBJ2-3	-	CSSRPVGSLDTQYF	TGCAGCTCCCGGCCCGTGGGGAGTTTGGATACGCAGTATTTT
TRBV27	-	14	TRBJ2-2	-	CASSLGRISGELFF	TGTGCCAGCAGTTTAGGTAGAATCTCCGGGGAGCTGTTTTTT
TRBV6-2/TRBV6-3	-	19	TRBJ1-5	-	CASSLGSGRGSVVFQPQHF	TGTGCCAGCAGCCTTGGGTCGGGCAGGGGCAGTGTAGTGTTTCAGCCCCAGCATTTT
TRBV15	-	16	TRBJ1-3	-	CATSRVGGRSGNTIYF	TGTGCCACCAGCAGAGTAGGCGGCCGCTCTGGAAACACCATATATTTT
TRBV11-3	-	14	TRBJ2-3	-	CASSWRGWGDTQYF	TGTGCCAGCAGCTGGCGGGGTTGGGGAGATACGCAGTATTTT
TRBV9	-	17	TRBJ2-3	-	CASSVGVLLQATDTQYF	TGTGCCAGCAGCGTAGGGGTCCTACTTCAGGCAACAGATACGCAGTATTTT
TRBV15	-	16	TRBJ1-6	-	CATSRDPGYGNSPLHF	TGTGCCACCAGCAGAGATCCAGGGTACGGTAATTCACCCCTCCACTTT
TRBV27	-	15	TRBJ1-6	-	CASSLSPGAISPLHF	TGTGCCAGCAGTTTATCGCCGGGTGCAATTTCACCCCTCCACTTT
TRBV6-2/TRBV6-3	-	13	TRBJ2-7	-	CASSYSYAYEQYF	TGTGCCAGCAGTTACTCCTATGCCTACGAGCAGTACTTC
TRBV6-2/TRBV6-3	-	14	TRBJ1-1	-	CASSYVSGNTEAFF	TGTGCCAGCAGTTACGTCAGCGGTAACACTGAAGCTTTCTTT
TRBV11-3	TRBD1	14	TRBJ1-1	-	CASSLTGGGTEAFF	TGTGCCAGCAGCTTGACAGGGGGAGGCACTGAAGCTTTCTTT
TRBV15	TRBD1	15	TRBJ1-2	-	CATSRDRGQGYGYTF	TGTGCCACCAGCAGAGATAGGGGACAGGGCTATGGCTACACCTTC
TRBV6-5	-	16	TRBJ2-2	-	CASSYFAGRDTGELFF	TGTGCCAGCAGTTACTTTGCGGGGCGGGACACCGGGGAGCTGTTTTTT
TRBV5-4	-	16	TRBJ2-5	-	CASSMTARITQETQYF	TGTGCCAGCAGTATGACAGCCCGAATAACCCAAGAGACCCAGTACTTC
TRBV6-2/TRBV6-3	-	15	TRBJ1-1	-	CASSFSPISRAEAFF	TGTGCCAGCAGTTTCTCCCCGATCTCCCGGGCTGAAGCTTTCTTT
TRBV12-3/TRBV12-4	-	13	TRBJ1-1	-	CASSPSFYTEAFF	TGTGCCAGCAGTCCTAGCTTTTACACTGAAGCTTTCTTT
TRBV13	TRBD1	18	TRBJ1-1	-	CASSALHTGGIGRTEAFF	TGTGCCAGCAGCGCACTCCATACAGGGGGCATAGGGAGGACTGAAGCTTTCTTT
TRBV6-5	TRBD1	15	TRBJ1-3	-	CASRGGTGTGNTIYF	TGTGCCAGCAGAGGCGGGACAGGGACTGGAAACACCATATATTTT
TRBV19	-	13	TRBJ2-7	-	CASRTRAGYEQYF	TGTGCCAGTCGTACTAGAGCGGGCTACGAGCAGTACTTC
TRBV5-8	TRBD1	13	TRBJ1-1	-	CASSWDRVTEAFF	TGTGCCAGCAGCTGGGACAGGGTCACTGAAGCTTTCTTT